What follows are 32 T cell receptor beta chains derived from one specimen sequenced in a study of T cells after yellow fever vaccination (dated by TCRdb to 2018 to 2020). Explained via the paper, the treatment or condition label denotes: live attenuated yellow fever vaccine strain. Library preparation was by 5' RACE. Sequenced using an Illumina HiSeq 2500. The public sequencing data were trimmed at Q25 with fastp and processed into clonotypes with MiXCR by TCRdb, which kept only in-frame beta chains. Every distinct CDR3 protein forms one entry, paired with its most common genes and DNA. The sample table lists 110,000 or so distinct CDR3 sequences, roughly 7.9% of them with a count of one. The top ten hold more than 2.5% of the sample. The source was CD4+ T cells sorted from PBMCs, collected about 41 days after the first yellow fever vaccination. The receptors here all came from a man aged 18 to 35 who received the YFV17D yellow fever vaccine.

The rearrangement joins TRBV29-1 to TRBJ1-1; 9 nucleotides line up with TRBD1. The CDR3 contains 15 residues. J was trimmed by 1 base and V by 4 bases; bases with no gene match: 7. Germline V gives CDR1 SQVTM, CDR2 ANQGSEA. The CDR3: CSVVRQGVRNTEAFF. Written as DNA, the CDR3 is TGCAGCGTTGTCCGACAGGGGGTAAGGAACACTGAAGCTTTCTTT. Full variable domain (remainder filled in from reference TRBV29-1 and TRBJ1-1): SAVISQKPSRDICQRGTSLTIQCQVDSQVTMMFWYRQQPGQSLTLIATANQGSEATYESGFVIDKFPISRPNLTFSTLTVSNMSPEDSSIYLCSVVRQGVRNTEAFFGQGTRLTVV.

At least ten counts were recorded for this clonotype. The chain uses TRBV12-3 or TRBV12-4 and TRBJ2-5, with D perhaps being TRBD1 or TRBD2 (5 bases each). The CDR3 contains 12 residues. Trimming shortened V by 6 bases and J by 9 bases, and 14 bases separated the two germline ends. CDR3 bases: TGTGCCAGCAGCGAGGGGCCTGTAGCCCAGTACTTC. It specifies CASSEGPVAQYF.

This clonotype was observed at least ten times. The chain couples TRBV6-6 to TRBJ2-1; TRBD1 might be the D (6 bases). The CDR3 extends over 13 amino acids. Germline lookup yields CDR1 MNHNY and CDR2 SVGAGI (reference sequence). The germline V and J ends were trimmed by 7 bases and 10 bases, with 17 bases remaining between them. The CDR3 spells CASKGVGAGEQFF. The CDR3 DNA follows: TGTGCCAGCAAGGGGGTGGGGGCCGGAGAGCAGTTCTTC.

Many counts were recorded for this clonotype. The chain carries TRBV18 and TRBJ2-5; D is ambiguous. The V gene lost 2 bases and the J gene lost 4 bases, with 8 bases spanning the gap. The CDR3 covers 13 residues. Germline CDR1 KGHSH, CDR2 LQKENI. This CDR3 reads CASSPGLTETQYF. CDR3 DNA sequence: TGTGCCAGCTCACCAGGGTTGACAGAGACCCAGTACTTC.

This clonotype appeared a few times. J is TRBJ1-6 and V is TRBV14, with D possibly being TRBD1 (6 bases). The germline gives CDR1 SGHDN, CDR2 FVKESK. CDR3 length: 18 residues. Trimming took 4 bases from V and 3 from J, leaving 19 bases between them. CDR3 nucleotides: TGTGCCAGCAGCCGAGGGGGATACTTCATCGACTATAATTCACCCCTCCACTTT. Translation: CASSRGGYFIDYNSPLHF.

On this clonotype itself: A read error is possible here, since a much larger clone lies one base away. The J gene is TRBJ2-3, the V gene TRBV15; tentative D call: TRBD1 (5 bases). Germline V lookup: CDR1 LNHNV, CDR2 YYDKDF (reference sequence). The CDR3 is 15 amino acids. CDR3: CPTSREVGPTDTQYF. The CDR3 DNA is TGTCCCACCAGCAGAGAGGTGGGGCCGACAGATACGCAGTATTTT.

Many counts were recorded for this clonotype. One end of the junction does not line up with germline, which may come from a read error. The V and J genes are TRBV6-6 and TRBJ2-4, with TRBD1 identical over 11 bases. CDR3 length equals 13 residues. Germline loops: CDR1 MNHNY, CDR2 SVGAGI (reference sequence). CDR3: CASTSGTGGYGFF. The DNA for the CDR3 is TGTGCCAGCACCTCCGGGACAGGGGGTTACGGGTTCTTC.

A remark on this clonotype: Just one base apart from a much larger clone, this may be a read error. This chain joins TRBV5-1 and TRBJ1-1; D perhaps matches TRBD1 (6 bases). V was shortened by 0 bases and J by 3 bases, with 12 bases between the two germline ends. This CDR3 is built from 15 residues. From germline, CDR1 is SGHRS and CDR2 YFSETQ. CDR3 residues: CASSLDDRSDTEAFF. CDR3 nucleotide sequence: TGCGCCAGCAGCTTGGATGACAGGTCGGACACTGAAGCTTTCTTT. The full variable domain, in which reference TRBV5-1 and TRBJ1-1 provide the parts outside the CDR3, is KAGVTQTPRYLIKTRGQQVTLSCSPISGHRSVSWYQQTPGQGLQFLFEYFSETQRNKGNFPGRFSGRQFSNSRSEMNVSTLELGDSALYLCASSLDDRSDTEAFFGQGTRLTVV.

This clonotype was observed many times. V is TRBV7-2 and J is TRBJ1-5, with D unclear. Germline V gene lookup returns CDR1 SGHTA and CDR2 FQGNSA. V lost 1 base and J 4 bases, leaving 14 bases between the germline ends. This CDR3 contains 16 residues. The CDR3 region has the DNA TGTGCCAGCAGCTTAGAGGCCAGCCGGCGTAATCAGCCCCAGCATTTT. Its translation is CASSLEASRRNQPQHF.

This clonotype was seen ten or more times. V usage is TRBV12-3 or TRBV12-4 and J usage is TRBJ2-7, with D perhaps assigned TRBD1 or TRBD2 (6 bases each). V lost 6 bases to trimming and J lost 3 bases, with 21 bases between them. This CDR3 spans 16 amino acids. Here the CDR3 reads CASSRGPWETGYEQYF. The CDR3 nucleotides are TGTGCCAGCAGCCGGGGGCCATGGGAGACGGGCTACGAGCAGTACTTC.

The J gene is TRBJ2-1, the V gene TRBV30; 8 bases fit TRBD2. The length of the CDR3 is 14 residues. Looked up from germline, CDR1 is GTSNPN and CDR2 is SVGIG (reference sequence). Trimming cost V 5 bases and J 10 bases; bases outside gene matches: 13. CDR3 sequence reads: CAWERGPGFSEQFF. The CDR3 DNA reads as TGTGCCTGGGAGCGGGGGCCGGGGTTTTCCGAGCAGTTCTTC.

This clonotype was counted ten times or more. This chain joins TRBV10-3 and TRBJ2-5; TRBD1 matches 10 bases. Germline CDR1 is ENHRY and CDR2 is SYGVKD. J lost 5 bases, V lost 6 bases, and 0 bases had no gene match. The CDR3 runs to 12 residues. Here the CDR3 reads CAIRGQGETQYF. The CDR3 nucleotides read TGTGCCATCAGGGGACAGGGGGAGACCCAGTACTTC.

This clonotype was seen only a few times. The genes are TRBV7-2 and TRBJ2-5, with 12 bases that match TRBD2. The V gene's germline CDR1 is SGHTA and CDR2 FQGNSA. CDR3 length: 16 amino acids. The trim removed 5 bases at V and 1 base at J, leaving 5 bases unmatched. CDR3 sequence (DNA): TGTGCCAGCAGCCAATCTAGCGGGGGGGCCCAAGAGACCCAGTACTTC. As protein: CASSQSSGGAQETQYF.

V gene TRBV7-9 combines with J gene TRBJ1-1; TRBD1 aligns across 7 bases. Trimming at V came to 7 bases and at J to 3 bases, leaving 14 bases not matched to a gene. CDR1 and CDR2 (germline): SEHNR, FQNEAQ (reference sequence). This CDR3 spans 16 amino acids. CDR3 bases: TGTGCCAGCAACGAAGGACGGGGCAGGGGGTACACTGAAGCTTTCTTT. Amino acid sequence: CASNEGRGRGYTEAFF.

This clonotype was seen ten or more times. V gene TRBV12-3 or TRBV12-4 combines with J gene TRBJ2-2; 7 bases agree with TRBD2. Trimming at V came to 7 bases and at J to 5 bases, leaving 7 bases not matched to a gene. The CDR3 totals 14 residues. The CDR3 reads CASKAPGGTGELFF. CDR3 nucleotides: TGTGCCAGCAAGGCCCCCGGGGGGACCGGGGAGCTGTTTTTT.

In its sample, this clonotype was seen many times. The chain links TRBV29-1 to TRBJ2-5, with D perhaps given as TRBD1 or TRBD2 (5 bases each). Germline assignment: CDR1 SQVTM and CDR2 ANQGSEA. V lost 4 bases, J lost 2 bases, and 14 bases lay in between. The CDR3 runs to 14 residues. The CDR3 DNA reads as TGCAGCGTTGTAGAGGGGCGTCGTCAAGAGACCCAGTACTTC. It translates to CSVVEGRRQETQYF.

Remarks on this clonotype: With a much larger clone just one base away, this may be a read error. The chain combines TRBV25-1 with TRBJ2-3; 8 positions agree with TRBD2. Germline loops: CDR1 MGHDK, CDR2 SYGVNS. The CDR3 covers 15 residues. The CDR3 DNA follows: TGTACCAGCACCCCTACAGCGGGGGAAGTGGGTACGCAGTATTTT. Its translation: CTSTPTAGEVGTQYF.

This clonotype was found a few times. The genes are TRBV7-3 and TRBJ2-5, with 9 positions matching TRBD2. CDR1 is SGHTA, CDR2 FQGTGA, per germline. This CDR3 contains 15 residues. The V and J ends lost 0 bases and 4 bases, in that order; junction bases with no gene match: 3. The CDR3 loop reads CASSLTGTSRETQYF. Written as DNA, the CDR3 is TGTGCCAGCAGCTTAACGGGGACTAGCAGAGAGACCCAGTACTTC. Variable domain in full (rest from reference TRBV7-3 and TRBJ2-5): GAGVSQTPSNKVTEKGKYVELRCDPISGHTALYWYRQSLGQGPEFLIYFQGTGAADDSGLPNDRFFAVRPEGSVSTLKIQRTERGDSAVYLCASSLTGTSRETQYFGPGTRLLVL.

This clonotype was counted ten times or more. V gene TRBV7-9 combines with J gene TRBJ1-6, with D possibly matching TRBD1 (5 bases). There are 15 residues in the CDR3. Germline CDR1 reads SEHNR; CDR2 reads FQNEAQ (reference sequence). Trimming shortened V by 1 base and J by 7 bases, and 11 bases separated the two germline ends. The CDR3 region has the DNA TGTGCCAGCAGCTTAGGGGGTGGGGCAAATTCACCCCTCCACTTT. It specifies CASSLGGGANSPLHF. Filled out from reference TRBV7-9 and TRBJ1-6, the complete variable domain reads DTGVSQNPRHKITKRGQNVTFRCDPISEHNRLYWYRQTLGQGPEFLTYFQNEAQLEKSRLLSDRFSAERPKGSFSTLEIQRTEQGDSAMYLCASSLGGGANSPLHFGNGTRLTVT.

This clonotype occurred a few times. The CDR3 here is CASSPQGTGTNTEAFF. DNA for the CDR3: TGTGCCAGCAGCCCCCAGGGGACAGGAACCAACACTGAAGCTTTCTTT. The genes are TRBV9 and TRBJ1-1; TRBD1 agrees at 8 bases. The length of the CDR3 is 16 residues. Trimming at V came to 4 bases and at J to 2 bases, leaving 10 bases not matched to a gene. CDR1 is SGDLS, CDR2 YYNGEE, per germline.

This clonotype was recorded at least ten times. The gene calls are TRBV15 and TRBJ2-1, with TRBD2 as a possible D gene (6 bases). CDR1 and CDR2 (germline): LNHNV, YYDKDF (reference sequence). V dropped 4 bases and J dropped 6 bases, with 19 bases sitting between them. The CDR3 loop spans 16 amino acids. The chain's CDR3 is CATSIGGTGLLNEQFF. In DNA form, the CDR3 reads TGTGCCACCAGCATAGGAGGGACGGGACTCCTCAATGAGCAGTTCTTC.

Ten or more counts support this clonotype. The genes are TRBV5-6 and TRBJ2-5; maybe TRBD1 (6 bases). The CDR3 has 15 amino acids. Deletions cut 4 bases from V and 4 bases from J, with 17 bases between. Germline CDR1 SGHDT, CDR2 YYEEEE. CDR3 nucleotide sequence: TGTGCCAGCAGCGCCGTTACAGGGCGGGCAGAGACCCAGTACTTC. Its translation is CASSAVTGRAETQYF. Together with reference TRBV5-6 and TRBJ2-5, the CDR3 gives the full variable domain: DAGVTQSPTHLIKTRGQQVTLRCSPKSGHDTVSWYQQALGQGPQFIFQYYEEEERQRGNFPDRFSGHQFPNYSSELNVNALLLGDSALYLCASSAVTGRAETQYFGPGTRLLVL.

This clonotype was seen a handful of times. J is TRBJ2-7 and V is TRBV5-4, with 12 bases identical to TRBD1. Germline-derived CDR1 and CDR2 are SGHNT and YYREEE (reference sequence). The CDR3 runs to 16 residues. V was pared by 4 bases and J by 6 bases, with 11 bases of the junction left unmatched. The CDR3, as DNA: TGTGCCAGCAGCCCGGCTGGGGACAGGGGGCTTAGCGAGCAGTACTTC. The encoded protein is CASSPAGDRGLSEQYF. The whole variable domain, remainder taken from reference TRBV5-4 and TRBJ2-7, is ETGVTQSPTHLIKTRGQQVTLRCSSQSGHNTVSWYQQALGQGPQFIFQYYREEENGRGNFPPRFSGLQFPNYSSELNVNALELDDSALYLCASSPAGDRGLSEQYFGPGTRLTVT.

This clonotype occurred a few times. The V and J genes are TRBV4-3 and TRBJ1-6, with 7 bases matching TRBD1. CDR1 and CDR2 from the germline V gene are LGHNA and YSLEER. CDR3 length: 16 amino acids. With V trimmed by 0 bases and J by 7 bases, 6 bases remained unmatched. As DNA, the CDR3 is TGCGCCAGCAGCCAAGATCCTGGCAGGGGGAATTCACCCCTCCACTTT. As protein: CASSQDPGRGNSPLHF.

V usage is TRBV20-1 and J usage is TRBJ2-3, with TRBD2 identical over 8 bases. Germline lookup yields CDR1 DFQATT and CDR2 SNEGSKA (reference sequence). Trimming at V came to 0 bases and at J to 0 bases, leaving 5 bases not matched to a gene. CDR3 length: 16 amino acids. CDR3 sequence reads: CSARDEAGASTDTQYF. In DNA, the CDR3 is TGCAGTGCTAGAGATGAAGCGGGGGCTAGCACAGATACGCAGTATTTT.

Worth noting for this clonotype: Since a much larger clone is just one base distant, this may be a read error. The chain recombines TRBV7-2 with TRBJ1-2; 7 positions agree with TRBD1. CDR1 is SGHTA, CDR2 FQGNSA, per germline. This CDR3 has 15 residues. V trimming: 8 bases; J trimming: 6 bases; junction bases outside the gene matches: 15. DNA of the CDR3: TGTGCCAGCGGCTACGGCCCAAGTACAGGGGATGGCTACACCTTC. This gives the protein CASGYGPSTGDGYTF. The whole variable domain, remainder taken from reference TRBV7-2 and TRBJ1-2, is GAGVSQSPSNKVTEKGKDVELRCDPISGHTALYWYRQSLGQGLEFLIYFQGNSAPDKSGLPSDRFSAERTGGSVSTLTIQRTQQEDSAVYLCASGYGPSTGDGYTFGSGTRLTVV.

This clonotype was seen ten or more times. This chain connects TRBV7-2 to TRBJ1-1; D is possibly TRBD1 (5 bases). This CDR3 has 14 amino acids. Germline CDR1 is SGHTA and CDR2 is FQGNSA. Trimming shortened V by 5 bases and J by 1 base, and 11 bases separated the two germline ends. DNA for the CDR3: TGTGCCAGCAGCAAGACGACAGAGAACACTGAAGCTTTCTTT. Amino acids: CASSKTTENTEAFF.

This chain connects TRBV20-1 to TRBJ2-5, with 9 bases fitting TRBD2. CDR1 and CDR2 from the germline V gene are DFQATT and SNEGSKA (reference sequence). This CDR3 comprises 15 residues. The CDR3 DNA reads TGCAGCCCCCAAGTGGCGGGGGGGGCAGGAGAGACCCAGTACTTC. This encodes CSPQVAGGAGETQYF.

This clonotype was picked up many times. J is TRBJ1-5 and V is TRBV5-1; no clear D gene. Germline CDR1 reads SGHRS; CDR2 reads YFSETQ. The CDR3 runs to 16 residues. V was clipped by 4 bases and J by 6 bases, with 20 bases between them. CDR3 region: CASSPGVSSLGQPQHF. CDR3 DNA: TGCGCCAGCAGCCCGGGTGTTAGCAGTCTCGGTCAGCCCCAGCATTTT.

On this clonotype itself: Given a much more abundant clone one base away, this may be a read error. The chain joins TRBV12-3 or TRBV12-4 to TRBJ2-7; a weak D match, TRBD1 (5 bases). The CDR3 is 11 amino acids. V was pared by 9 bases and J by 4 bases, with 10 bases between. This chain's CDR3 is CARRGGYEQYF. The CDR3 DNA reads TGTGCCAGAAGGGGTGGGTACGAGCAGTACTTC.

This clonotype was observed many times. The rearrangement uses TRBV5-1 and TRBJ1-3, with D unresolved. V shed 4 bases and J shed 1 base, with 6 bases lying between them. The length of the CDR3 is 13 residues. Germline V gives CDR1 SGHRS, CDR2 YFSETQ. The CDR3 reads CASSPGSGNTIYF. Here the CDR3 DNA reads TGCGCCAGCAGCCCGGGTTCTGGAAACACCATATATTTT.

This clonotype was seen only a few times. The chain links TRBV30 to TRBJ2-3; 7 bases are a match to TRBD1. The CDR3 runs to 15 residues. Germline assignment: CDR1 GTSNPN and CDR2 SVGIG (reference sequence). The ends lost 5 bases at V and 0 bases at J; junction bases unmatched: 8. For the CDR3, the DNA is TGTGCCTGGGAAGGGACAGAAGCTAGCACAGATACGCAGTATTTT. It codes for CAWEGTEASTDTQYF.